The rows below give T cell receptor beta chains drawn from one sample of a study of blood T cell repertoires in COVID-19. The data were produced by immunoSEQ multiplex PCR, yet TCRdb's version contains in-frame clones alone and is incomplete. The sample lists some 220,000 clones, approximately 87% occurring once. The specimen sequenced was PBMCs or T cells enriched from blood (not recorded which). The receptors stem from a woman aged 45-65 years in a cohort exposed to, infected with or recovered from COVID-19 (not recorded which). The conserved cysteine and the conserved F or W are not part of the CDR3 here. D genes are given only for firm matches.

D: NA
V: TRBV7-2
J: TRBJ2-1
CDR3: ASSSDLGGRRF

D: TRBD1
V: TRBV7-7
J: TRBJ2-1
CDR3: ASSLGTGGSYNEQF

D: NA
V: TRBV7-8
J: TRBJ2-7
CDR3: ASTPGQIFSGGGKQY

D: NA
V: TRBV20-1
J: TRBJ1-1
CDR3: SASPPKDSTEAF

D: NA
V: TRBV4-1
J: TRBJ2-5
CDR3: ASSQVGGSETQY

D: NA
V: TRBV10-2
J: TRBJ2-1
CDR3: ASSESIRAYNEQF

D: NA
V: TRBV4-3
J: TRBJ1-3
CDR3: ASSQDPYSGGNTIY

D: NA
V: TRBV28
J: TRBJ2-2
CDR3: ATSQGQAVGELF

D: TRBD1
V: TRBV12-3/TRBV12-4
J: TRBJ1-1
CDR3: ASGQGGGVAF

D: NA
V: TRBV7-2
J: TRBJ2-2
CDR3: ASSPPRGELF

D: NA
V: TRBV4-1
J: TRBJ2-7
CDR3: ASSPNEYYEQY

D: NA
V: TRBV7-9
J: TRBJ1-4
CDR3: ASSSLVEKLF

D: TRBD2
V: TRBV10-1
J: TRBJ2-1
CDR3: ASSDALKRGEYNEQF

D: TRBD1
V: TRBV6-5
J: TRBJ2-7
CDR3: ASGGTGGKYEQY

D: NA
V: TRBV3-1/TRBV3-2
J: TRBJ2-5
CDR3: ASSPPLKETQY

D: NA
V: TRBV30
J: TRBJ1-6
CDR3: AWSRQNNSPLH

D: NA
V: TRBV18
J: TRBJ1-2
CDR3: ASSPRGAPSNYGYT

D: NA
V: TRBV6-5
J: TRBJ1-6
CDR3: ASGKRGGSSPLH

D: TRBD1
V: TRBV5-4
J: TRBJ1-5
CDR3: ASSLGGTGSNQPQH

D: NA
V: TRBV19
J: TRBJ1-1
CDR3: ASSIEPGNTEAF

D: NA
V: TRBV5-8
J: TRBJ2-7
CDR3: ASSLGGGSYEQY

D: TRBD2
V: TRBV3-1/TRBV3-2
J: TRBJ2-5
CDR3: ASAQGGWETQY

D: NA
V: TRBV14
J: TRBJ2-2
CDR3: ASSQRGRGTGELF

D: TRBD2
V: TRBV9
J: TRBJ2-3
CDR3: ASSGTSGGATDTQY

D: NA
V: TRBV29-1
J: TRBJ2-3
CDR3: SVEVQSTDTQY

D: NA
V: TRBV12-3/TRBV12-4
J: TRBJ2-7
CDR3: ASRRTGTNEQY

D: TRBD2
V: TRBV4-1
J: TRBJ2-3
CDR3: ASSHLEDPTSGVADTQY

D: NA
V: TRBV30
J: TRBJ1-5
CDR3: AWSVTAGSNQPQH

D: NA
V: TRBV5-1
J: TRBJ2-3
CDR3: ASSLGLSGGSTDTQY

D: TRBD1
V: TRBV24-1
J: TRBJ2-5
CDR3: ATSDTGTGGSETQY

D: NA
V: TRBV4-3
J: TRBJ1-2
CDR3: ASSQDRRGSLVPTYGYT

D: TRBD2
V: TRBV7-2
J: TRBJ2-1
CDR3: ASSLAAGGSYNEQF

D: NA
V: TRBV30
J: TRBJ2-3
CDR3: AWSVGGAIDTQY

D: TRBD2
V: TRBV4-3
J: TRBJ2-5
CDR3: ASSQELRASGSQETQY

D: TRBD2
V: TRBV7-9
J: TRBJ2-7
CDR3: ASSSLTSGGLYEQY

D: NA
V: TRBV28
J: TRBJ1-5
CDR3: ASSPSLGRAQPQH

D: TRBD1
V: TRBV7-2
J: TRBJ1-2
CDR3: ASSSTAGGYGYT

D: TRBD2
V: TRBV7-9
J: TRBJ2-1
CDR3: ASSFRLAGGPSSYNEQF

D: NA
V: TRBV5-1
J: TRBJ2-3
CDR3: ASSLGYSRDTQY

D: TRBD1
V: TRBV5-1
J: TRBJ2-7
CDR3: ASLSGTGVSDEQY

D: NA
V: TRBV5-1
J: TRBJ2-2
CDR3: ASSLDSWPTGELF

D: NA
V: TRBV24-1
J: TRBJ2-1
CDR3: ATSGRTESSYNEQF

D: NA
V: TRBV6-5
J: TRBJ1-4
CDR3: ASRRARGEKLF

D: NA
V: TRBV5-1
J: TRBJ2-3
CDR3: ASTPSPTRTDTQY

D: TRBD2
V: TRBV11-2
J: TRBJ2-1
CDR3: ASSLGTGLAGGEEQF

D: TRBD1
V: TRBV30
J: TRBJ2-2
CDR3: AWSQGDSTGELF

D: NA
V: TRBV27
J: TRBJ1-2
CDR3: ASRPAGNYGYT

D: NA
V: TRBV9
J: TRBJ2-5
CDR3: ASSVAGNRDGETQY

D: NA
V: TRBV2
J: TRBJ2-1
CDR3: ASSSGRSYNEQF